This is a list of T cell receptor beta chains from one sample in a study of blood T cell repertoires in COVID-19. The protocol was immunoSEQ multiplex PCR, while the TCRdb copy is restricted to in-frame clones and leaves out a portion. The sample records 200,000 to 300,000 clones, roughly 87% being singletons. The sequencing sample was made of peripheral blood. The receptors come from a human donor in a cohort sampled during active COVID-19. Both conserved end residues are part of each CDR3. A D gene is named only where the DNA matches it firmly. The size field is filled for only some rows; it gives once, few, many or a size class.

cdr3_aa	cdr3_nt	clone_size	v_call	d_call	cdr3_length	j_call
CASTPGTGGRRANVLTF	TGTGCCAGCACCCCCGGGACAGGGGGCCGGCGGGCCAACGTCCTGACTTTC	-	TRBV28	TRBD1	17	TRBJ2-6
CASGTASNQPQHF	TGTGCCAGCGGGACAGCTAGCAATCAGCCCCAGCATTTT	-	TRBV6-5	TRBD1	13	TRBJ1-5
CASSLEGLAGTRAQYF	TGTGCCAGCAGTTTAGAAGGACTAGCGGGAACGAGGGCGCAGTATTTT	-	TRBV27	TRBD2	16	TRBJ2-3
CASSLGQEETQYF	TGTGCCAGCAGCTTAGGACAGGAAGAGACCCAGTACTTC	-	TRBV7-8	-	13	TRBJ2-5
CASRGQVTDTIYF	TGCGCCAGCAGGGGACAGGTCACTGACACCATATATTTT	few	TRBV4-1	TRBD1	13	TRBJ1-3
CASSQGLAGDIYNEQFF	TGCGCCAGCAGCCAAGGACTAGCGGGAGATATATACAATGAGCAGTTCTTC	once	TRBV4-1	TRBD2	17	TRBJ2-1
CAIGLAGADTQYF	TGTGCCATCGGGCTAGCGGGAGCGGATACGCAGTATTTT	-	TRBV28	TRBD2	13	TRBJ2-3
CASSQSTGGGYGYTF	TGTGCCAGCAGTCAGTCCACAGGGGGTGGCTATGGCTACACCTTC	-	TRBV6-2/TRBV6-3	TRBD1	15	TRBJ1-2
CASSDQTGSYEQYF	TGTGCCAGCAGTGACCAGACGGGTTCCTACGAGCAGTACTTC	-	TRBV27	-	14	TRBJ2-7
CASSEGTGIAYGYTF	TGTGCCAGCAGTGAAGGGACAGGGATAGCTTATGGCTACACCTTC	-	TRBV6-1	TRBD1	15	TRBJ1-2
CASSLYREINYGYTF	TGTGCCAGCAGCTTATACAGAGAGATTAACTATGGCTACACCTTC	once	TRBV27	-	15	TRBJ1-2
CASRRDRGDQPQHF	TGTGCCAGTAGGCGCGACAGGGGGGATCAGCCCCAGCATTTT	-	TRBV19	TRBD1	14	TRBJ1-5
CASSWPGRHEQFF	TGTGCCAGCAGTTGGCCAGGGAGGCATGAGCAGTTCTTC	few	TRBV6-5	-	13	TRBJ2-1
CASPPRQGAQETQYF	TGCGCCAGCCCCCCCCGGCAGGGGGCCCAAGAGACCCAGTACTTC	-	TRBV23-1	TRBD1	15	TRBJ2-5
CASSLGNSEYYEQYF	TGTGCCAGCAGCTTAGGGAATAGCGAATACTACGAGCAGTACTTC	once	TRBV11-2	-	15	TRBJ2-7
CASRPTGTTEAFF	TGTGCCAGCAGGCCGACAGGGACCACTGAAGCTTTCTTT	once	TRBV27	TRBD1	13	TRBJ1-1
CASSNNRGQYEQYF	TGTGCCAGCAGCAACAACAGGGGGCAGTACGAGCAGTACTTC	-	TRBV7-8	TRBD1	14	TRBJ2-7
CASSPRQGWTYEQYF	TGCGCCAGCAGCCCTAGACAGGGTTGGACCTACGAGCAGTACTTC	-	TRBV5-1	TRBD1	15	TRBJ2-7
CASSLGAGSGNTIYF	TGCGCCAGCAGCTTGGGTGCAGGCTCTGGAAACACCATATATTTT	-	TRBV5-1	-	15	TRBJ1-3
CARGRDRGYNEQFF	TGTGCCAGGGGCCGGGACAGGGGATACAATGAGCAGTTCTTC	once	TRBV19	TRBD1	14	TRBJ2-1
CASSFRGRASNQPQHF	TGTGCCAGCAGTTTCAGGGGCAGGGCCAGCAATCAGCCCCAGCATTTT	once	TRBV27	-	16	TRBJ1-5
CASSSYRGIVNSPLHF	TGTGCCAGCAGCTCTTACAGGGGAATAGTGAATTCACCCCTCCACTTT	-	TRBV3-1/TRBV3-2	TRBD1	16	TRBJ1-6
CAISETQETQYF	TGTGCCATCAGTGAGACTCAAGAGACCCAGTACTTC	once	TRBV10-3	-	12	TRBJ2-5
CATSRPSRGSYEQYF	TGTGCCACCAGCAGACCTTCAAGGGGGTCCTACGAGCAGTACTTC	-	TRBV15	-	15	TRBJ2-7
CASSLAGGPDEQYF	TGTGCCAGCAGCTTGGCCGGCGGGCCTGACGAGCAGTACTTC	-	TRBV5-4	-	14	TRBJ2-7
CASSSLYQTGGSPLEKLFF	TGTGCCAGCAGTTCCCTCTATCAGACAGGGGGAAGCCCACTTGAAAAACTGTTTTTT	-	TRBV27	TRBD1	19	TRBJ1-4
CSASRRAYEQYF	TGCAGTGCTAGTCGGCGGGCCTACGAGCAGTACTTC	-	TRBV20-1	-	12	TRBJ2-7
CASSQDRNRAEGLGEKLFF	TGTGCCAGCAGCCAAGACCGGAACAGGGCGGAAGGGCTTGGTGAAAAACTGTTTTTT	-	TRBV3-1/TRBV3-2	-	19	TRBJ1-4
CARGARKACEQYF	TGTGCCAGGGGGGCGCGGAAAGCATGCGAGCAGTACTTC	-	TRBV7-2	-	13	TRBJ2-7
CASSHPGYSYEQYF	TGTGCCAGCAGCCACCCGGGGTACTCCTACGAGCAGTACTTC	-	TRBV13	-	14	TRBJ2-7
CASRTPQGQLAYNEQFF	TGTGCCAGCAGGACACCGCAGGGACAGCTTGCCTACAATGAGCAGTTCTTC	-	TRBV28	TRBD1	17	TRBJ2-1
CASSLGAGGPYEQYF	TGTGCCAGCAGCTTAGGGGCAGGGGGTCCCTACGAGCAGTACTTC	once	TRBV11-2	TRBD1	15	TRBJ2-7
CASSPGQGPDTQYF	TGTGCCAGCTCACCGGGACAGGGTCCAGATACGCAGTATTTT	-	TRBV18	TRBD1	14	TRBJ2-3
CASSLVQGRGYTF	TGCGCCAGCAGCTTGGTCCAGGGAAGAGGCTACACCTTC	-	TRBV5-1	-	13	TRBJ1-2
CASSWGLAGGSSYNEQFF	TGTGCCAGCAGCTGGGGACTAGCGGGGGGGAGCTCCTACAATGAGCAGTTCTTC	-	TRBV11-2	TRBD2	18	TRBJ2-1
CAIRGTGDNEQYF	TGTGCCATCAGAGGGACAGGGGACAACGAGCAGTACTTC	-	TRBV10-3	TRBD1	13	TRBJ2-7
CAWSAGQGRSGGYGYTF	TGTGCCTGGAGTGCCGGACAGGGGCGTAGTGGTGGCTATGGCTACACCTTC	-	TRBV30	TRBD1	17	TRBJ1-2
CASSRLAGVPSTDTQYF	TGTGCCAGCAGCCGTCTAGCGGGAGTGCCTAGCACAGATACGCAGTATTTT	-	TRBV9	TRBD2	17	TRBJ2-3